These 14 T cell receptor beta chains share one sample of origin, sequenced in a study of CD4 T cells in relation to SARS-CoV-2 and coronaviruses. These receptors' antigens are unknown. Produced via immunoSEQ multiplex PCR; TCRdb's table is partial and in-frame only. The repertoire has about 24,000 clones, 65% to 80% of them found once; the top ten carry around 12%. Unexposed donor CD4+ T cells date from about 2011-2018, before the COVID-19 pandemic. CD4+ T cells were isolated from the cells after about ten days of culture. The source material was CD4+ T cells from PBMCs, cultured in vitro. These TCRs come from a human donor in good health.

The chain carries TRBV7-3 and TRBJ2-7, with D unclear. With 2 bases removed from V and 3 bases from J, the gap between germline ends came to 5 bases. The germline V gene has CDR1 SGHTA and CDR2 FQGTGA. The CDR3 loop spans 12 amino acids. The CDR3 is CASSLRSYEQYF. Written as DNA, the CDR3 is TGTGCCAGCAGCTTACGGAGCTACGAGCAGTACTTC.

The chain has TRBV19 and TRBJ1-5, with TRBD1 identical over 8 bases. Germline CDR1 LNHDA, CDR2 SQIVND (reference sequence). The CDR3 is 14 residues long. Trimming cost V 6 bases and J 2 bases; bases outside gene matches: 3. The CDR3 region is CASSMDRGNQPQHF. The DNA for the CDR3 is TGTGCCAGTAGCATGGACAGGGGCAATCAGCCCCAGCATTTT.

The rearrangement joins TRBV5-6 to TRBJ2-7; D gene uncertain. Germline CDR1 is SGHDT and CDR2 is YYEEEE. The CDR3 is made up of 13 amino acids. V lost 2 bases and J 1 base, leaving 7 bases between the germline ends. The CDR3 DNA reads as TGTGCCAGCAGCTTTTCCGGATCCTACGAGCAGTACTTC. It yields the protein CASSFSGSYEQYF.

The rearrangement links TRBV3-1 (or the pseudogene TRBV3-2) to TRBJ1-4, with 7 bases identical to TRBD1. The CDR3 is 15 residues long. CDR1 and CDR2 (germline): LGHDT, YNNKEL (reference sequence). Trimming at V came to 0 bases and at J to 7 bases, leaving 5 bases not matched to a gene. CDR3 sequence reads: CASSQERAGGEKLFF. For the CDR3, the DNA is TGTGCCAGCAGCCAAGAAAGGGCAGGGGGTGAAAAACTGTTTTTT.

The chain is built from TRBV14 and TRBJ1-1, with a weak D call TRBD1 (6 bases). Deletions cut 6 bases from V and 5 bases from J, with 13 bases between. The CDR3 has 13 residues. The germline CDR1 and CDR2 sequences are SGHDN and FVKESK. The DNA for the CDR3 is TGTGCCAGCAGGGACACAGGGTATACTGAAGCTTTCTTT. Translated: CASRDTGYTEAFF.

The chain links TRBV9 to TRBJ2-2; 7 bases map to TRBD2. This CDR3 is 17 amino acids long. The germline V gene has CDR1 SGDLS and CDR2 YYNGEE. V was clipped by 0 bases and J by 4 bases; unmatched bases: 9. The CDR3 DNA is TGTGCCAGCAGCGTAGCAGCGGGACTGGCAGCCACCGGGGAGCTGTTTTTT. Amino acids: CASSVAAGLAATGELFF.

The chain is built from TRBV9 and TRBJ2-3; no clear D gene. Per germline, CDR1 SGDLS and CDR2 YYNGEE. Trimming removed 4 bases from V and 2 bases from J, with 8 bases in between. This CDR3 comprises 13 residues. The CDR3: CASSTLNTDTQYF. The CDR3 coding sequence is TGTGCCAGCAGCACCTTGAACACAGATACGCAGTATTTT.

The V call is TRBV7-9, the J call TRBJ2-3; D unclear. CDR3 length equals 15 residues. Trimming removed 4 bases at V and 0 bases at J, with 11 bases between. The germline gives CDR1 SEHNR, CDR2 FQNEAQ (reference sequence). The CDR3 spells CASSSSGVSTDTQYF. The CDR3, as DNA: TGTGCCAGCAGCTCGTCAGGCGTTAGCACAGATACGCAGTATTTT. Full variable domain (outside the CDR3, taken from reference TRBV7-9 and TRBJ2-3): DTGVSQNPRHKITKRGQNVTFRCDPISEHNRLYWYRQTLGQGPEFLTYFQNEAQLEKSRLLSDRFSAERPKGSFSTLEIQRTEQGDSAMYLCASSSSGVSTDTQYFGPGTRLTVL.

This clone was seen a handful of times. The CDR3 DNA reads TGTGCCAGCAGTTACACAGACAGGGGCCTGGCCCAGCATTTT. It codes for CASSYTDRGLAQHF. The rearrangement links TRBV6-6 to TRBJ1-5; 8 nucleotides match TRBD1. V shed 2 bases, J shed 11 bases, and the junction held 8 bases outside the gene matches. The CDR3 covers 14 residues. Germline V CDR1 and CDR2: MNHNY, SVGAGI (reference sequence).

The chain joins TRBV10-2 to TRBJ1-5; D ambiguous. The V end lost 2 bases, the J end lost 3 bases, and 11 bases lay between the germline ends. The length of the CDR3 is 15 residues. Germline lookup yields CDR1 WSHSY and CDR2 SAAADI. The CDR3 region is CASSEPGVYNQPQHF. The CDR3 region has the DNA TGCGCCAGCAGTGAGCCCGGGGTGTACAATCAGCCCCAGCATTTT.

The V call is TRBV27, the J call TRBJ2-7, with 9 bases lining up with TRBD2. The CDR3 extends over 14 amino acids. Germline V gives CDR1 MNHEY, CDR2 SMNVEV (reference sequence). V dropped 6 bases and J dropped 4; count of bases not matched to a gene: 7. The CDR3 here is CASSYSGSGYEQYF. CDR3 sequence (DNA): TGTGCCAGCAGCTATAGCGGGAGTGGATACGAGCAGTACTTC.

The chain uses TRBV12-5 and TRBJ2-5; D unresolved. Trimming took off 6 bases at V and 4 bases at J, with 12 bases between the two ends. This CDR3 region has 13 residues. The germline CDR1 and CDR2 sequences are LGHNT and FRNRAP. The CDR3 nucleotides are TGTGCTAGTGGCCGCTCTGGAGTAGAGACCCAGTACTTC. As protein: CASGRSGVETQYF.

The V and J genes are TRBV30 and TRBJ1-1; 9 positions agree with TRBD1. This CDR3 contains 16 residues. The germline CDR1 and CDR2 sequences are GTSNPN and SVGIG (reference sequence). V shed 0 bases, J shed 4 bases, and the junction held 9 bases outside the gene matches. The CDR3 bases are TGTGCCTGGAGTGTAGTGGGGACAGGGTTTTTCACTGAAGCTTTCTTT. Translation: CAWSVVGTGFFTEAFF.

The rearrangement links TRBV1 to TRBJ2-7; the table calls TRBD2, which could not be checked here. TRBV1 is classified as a pseudogene. CDR3 length equals 15 residues. CDR3 sequence (DNA): TGCACCAGCAGCCTAGGACTAGCGGGAGTCCACGAGCAGTACTTC. It codes for CTSSLGLAGVHEQYF.